A single sample is the source of the 29 T cell receptor beta chains below, sequenced in a study of blood T cell repertoires in COVID-19. Here immunoSEQ multiplex PCR was the method, and the copy in TCRdb shows in-frame clones only, minus some. The sample lists over 200,000 clones, roughly 84% occurring once. Sequencing was performed on peripheral blood. All receptors come from a man aged 40-49 years with active or convalescent COVID-19.

CDR3 DNA: TGTGCCAGCTCACCAGGACACGGCGGGGACTATGGCTACACCTTC. This gives the protein CASSPGHGGDYGYTF. This chain connects TRBV18 to TRBJ1-2, with a tentative D call TRBD1 (5 bases). The V gene lost 2 bases and the J gene lost 3 bases, with 13 bases spanning the gap. In germline, CDR1 is KGHSH, CDR2 LQKENI. The CDR3 spans 15 residues. The whole variable domain, filled in from reference TRBV18 and TRBJ1-2, reads NAGVMQNPRHLVRRRGQEARLRCSPMKGHSHVYWYRQLPEEGLKFMVYLQKENIIDESGMPKERFSAEFPKEGPSILRIQQVVRGDSAAYFCASSPGHGGDYGYTFGSGTRLTVV.

This chain links TRBV9 with TRBJ1-5, with 7 positions matching TRBD1. Germline CDR1 and CDR2: SGDLS and YYNGEE. The V gene end was trimmed by 4 bases and the J gene end by 0 bases; junction bases not matched to a gene: 1. The CDR3 contains 14 residues. The chain's CDR3 is CASSSGGSNQPQHF. The CDR3 DNA reads as TGTGCCAGCAGCTCAGGGGGTAGCAATCAGCCCCAGCATTTT.

This clone has a single count. The chain recombines TRBV27 with TRBJ1-5; a possible D gene is TRBD1 (6 bases). V lost 5 bases to trimming and J lost 7 bases, with 12 bases between them. CDR3 size: 13 residues. Germline V gene data show CDR1 as MNHEY and CDR2 as SMNVEV (reference sequence). CDR3 bases: TGTGCCAGCAGTAGGGACACGGGACAGCCCCAGCATTTT. It is translated as CASSRDTGQPQHF.

The rearrangement uses TRBV10-2 and TRBJ2-7, with a tentative D call TRBD2 (5 bases). The V and J ends lost 3 bases and 2 bases respectively, with 8 bases between them. The CDR3 is 13 residues long. Germline V gene sequence: CDR1 WSHSY, CDR2 SAAADI. Here the CDR3 DNA reads TGCGCCAGCAGTGATGAGGGCCCCTACGAGCAGTACTTC. Translating it yields CASSDEGPYEQYF.

V and J are TRBV10-3 and TRBJ1-2; 7 nucleotides agree with TRBD1. The CDR3 has 14 residues. V trimming: 0 bases; J trimming: 6 bases; junction bases outside the gene matches: 4. Germline CDR1 is ENHRY and CDR2 is SYGVKD. CDR3 coding DNA: TGTGCCATCAGTGAGTCACAGGGGTACGATGGCTACACCTTC. Translated, it gives CAISESQGYDGYTF.

The V call is TRBV24-1, the J call TRBJ2-3; a weak D match, TRBD1 (6 bases). The germline V gene encodes CDR1 KGHDR and CDR2 SFDVKD. Trimming shortened V by 4 bases and J by 4 bases, and 20 bases separated the two germline ends. The CDR3 length is 17 residues. In DNA, the CDR3 is TGTGCCACCAGTGACGCCGTCAACAGGGTGGTAGCAGATACGCAGTATTTT. As protein: CATSDAVNRVVADTQYF.

The genes are TRBV7-6 and TRBJ2-7; D possibly corresponds to TRBD2 (5 bases). The CDR3 covers 14 residues. The germline V gene has CDR1 SGHVS and CDR2 FNYEAQ. Trimming took 4 bases from V and 6 from J, leaving 16 bases between them. The CDR3 DNA sequence: TGTGCCAGCAGCTCTCCTCGCGCGGGCGGCGAGCAGTACTTC. Translation gives CASSSPRAGGEQYF.

The sample holds one count of this clone. V is TRBV2 and J is TRBJ1-1; no firm D call. In germline, CDR1 is SNHLY, CDR2 FYNNEI. V lost 7 bases and J 2 bases, leaving 14 bases between the germline ends. This CDR3 has 14 amino acids. Here the CDR3 DNA reads TGTGCCAGCACCACCTTACAGCAAAACACTGAAGCTTTCTTT. Its protein is CASTTLQQNTEAFF.

The chain employs TRBV7-2 and TRBJ2-1, with TRBD1 identical over 8 bases. Germline V gene data show CDR1 as SGHTA and CDR2 as FQGNSA. The CDR3 contains 13 residues. The V segment lost 4 bases and the J segment 7 bases; nucleotides outside the gene matches: 3. This CDR3 reads CASSSDRVNEQFF. The DNA for the CDR3 is TGTGCCAGCAGCTCGGACAGGGTGAATGAGCAGTTCTTC. The entire variable domain, with the rest obtained from reference TRBV7-2 and TRBJ2-1, is as follows: GAGVSQSPSNKVTEKGKDVELRCDPISGHTALYWYRQSLGQGLEFLIYFQGNSAPDKSGLPSDRFSAERTGGSVSTLTIQRTQQEDSAVYLCASSSDRVNEQFFGPGTRLTVL.

The gene calls are TRBV5-1 and TRBJ2-7; TRBD2 matches 8 bases. CDR1 is SGHRS, CDR2 YFSETQ, per germline. The junction had 4 bases not matched to a gene; V was cut back by 0 bases and J by 2 bases. The CDR3 has 15 residues. The CDR3 DNA sequence: TGCGCCAGCAGCTTGGGGACTAGCACCGCCTACGAGCAGTACTTC. Protein product: CASSLGTSTAYEQYF.

The chain joins TRBV5-1 to TRBJ1-1; D gene ambiguous. This CDR3 comprises 12 residues. The ends were cut back, 6 bases at V and 5 bases at J, with 11 bases in the middle. The germline gives CDR1 SGHRS, CDR2 YFSETQ. This CDR3 is CASTDIETEAFF. CDR3 coding DNA: TGCGCCAGCACCGATATTGAGACTGAAGCTTTCTTT. The full variable domain, completed using reference TRBV5-1 and TRBJ1-1, is KAGVTQTPRYLIKTRGQQVTLSCSPISGHRSVSWYQQTPGQGLQFLFEYFSETQRNKGNFPGRFSGRQFSNSRSEMNVSTLELGDSALYLCASTDIETEAFFGQGTRLTVV.

The chain recombines TRBV7-9 with TRBJ1-1, with a weak D call TRBD1 (5 bases). The CDR3 is 15 residues long. The germline V gene encodes CDR1 SEHNR and CDR2 FQNEAQ (reference sequence). The V and J ends lost 8 bases and 1 base respectively, with 17 bases between them. In DNA, the CDR3 is TGTGCCAGCGCTGGGGCAGGTTCGTCGAACACTGAAGCTTTCTTT. Translation gives CASAGAGSSNTEAFF.

On this clone itself: This sequence may be a read error, since a much larger clone differs from it by one base. Other DNA sequences in the same sample also yield this CDR3. CDR3 DNA: TGTGCCAGCAGTGAAACTAGCGGGGGGGCAGATACGCAGTATTTT. It codes for CASSETSGGADTQYF. The chain carries TRBV6-1 and TRBJ2-3; 13 bases match TRBD2. Germline V gives CDR1 MNHNS, CDR2 SASEGT. The CDR3 length is 15 residues. J lost 4 bases, V lost 2 bases, and 0 bases had no gene match.

This rearrangement joins TRBV15 to TRBJ1-1; TRBD1 matches at 8 bases. The V and J ends lost 3 bases and 1 base, in that order; junction bases with no gene match: 7. The CDR3 contains 16 residues. Germline assignment: CDR1 LNHNV and CDR2 YYDKDF (reference sequence). This chain's CDR3 is CATSSRLQGANTEAFF. The CDR3 coding sequence is TGTGCCACCAGCAGCCGACTTCAGGGGGCGAACACTGAAGCTTTCTTT.

The CDR3 nucleotides read TGCGCCAGCAGCTCGGGACAGGGAATTTTTAACTATGGCTACACCTTC. As protein: CASSSGQGIFNYGYTF. The chain links TRBV5-1 to TRBJ1-2; 9 positions match TRBD1. The V gene's germline CDR1 is SGHRS and CDR2 YFSETQ. V gave up 3 bases and J gave up 1 base; unmatched junction bases: 7. The CDR3 is 16 residues long.

This clone appeared once. This chain uses TRBV5-1 with TRBJ2-4, with 7 bases that match TRBD2. This CDR3 region has 15 residues. Per germline, CDR1 SGHRS and CDR2 YFSETQ. Trimming took 0 bases from V and 9 from J; bases not matched to a gene: 9. The CDR3 region is CASSLGGEGSSIQYF. In DNA, the CDR3 is TGCGCCAGCAGCTTGGGAGGGGAGGGATCCAGCATTCAGTACTTC.

The chain joins TRBV28 to TRBJ2-7, with 8 bases that match TRBD1. V shed 6 bases and J 0 bases; nucleotides not matched to a gene: 7. The germline gives CDR1 MDHEN, CDR2 SYDVKM. The CDR3 extends over 15 amino acids. This chain's CDR3 is CASSPGGESSYEQYF. The CDR3 DNA follows: TGTGCCAGCAGCCCAGGGGGCGAAAGCTCCTACGAGCAGTACTTC.

On this clone: At one end, the junction sequence differs from germline, possibly due to a read error. V usage is TRBV27 and J usage is TRBJ2-7; 8 bases agree with TRBD1. This CDR3 comprises 14 residues. The germline gives CDR1 MNHEY, CDR2 SMNVEV (reference sequence). CDR3 DNA: TGTGCCAGCAGTCCGGGACAGGTGGGATACGGGCAGTACTTC. It encodes CASSPGQVGYGQYF.

The chain carries TRBV28 and TRBJ2-1, with 7 bases identical to TRBD1. This CDR3 has 13 amino acids. V lost 5 bases to trimming and J lost 9 bases; unmatched junction nucleotides: 7. Germline lookup yields CDR1 MDHEN and CDR2 SYDVKM. The CDR3 region is CASSNTGAPEQFF. CDR3 DNA sequence: TGTGCCAGCAGTAACACAGGGGCCCCTGAGCAGTTCTTC.

The genes are TRBV6-6 and TRBJ1-6; a weak D match, TRBD1 (6 bases). V was trimmed by 5 bases and J by 0 bases, leaving 17 bases between them. CDR1 MNHNY and CDR2 SVGAGI come from the germline V gene (reference sequence). There are 18 residues in the CDR3. The CDR3 coding sequence is TGTGCCAGCAGTCCATTCGGGACACCGAGCTCCTATAATTCACCCCTCCACTTT. Translation: CASSPFGTPSSYNSPLHF.

The chain combines TRBV6-1 with TRBJ2-3; TRBD2 is a possible D gene (5 bases). Trimming pared 0 bases from V and 0 bases from J, leaving 7 bases between. Germline V gene data show CDR1 as MNHNS and CDR2 as SASEGT. The CDR3 is 15 residues long. In DNA form, the CDR3 reads TGTGCCAGCAGTGAAGCCGAGCGGAGCACAGATACGCAGTATTTT. The encoded protein is CASSEAERSTDTQYF.

This clone occurred a few times. This rearrangement joins TRBV4-1 to TRBJ1-2, with D possibly TRBD1 on 5 matching bases. The germline gives CDR1 MGHRA, CDR2 YSYEKL. There are 15 residues in the CDR3. V was shortened by 2 bases and J by 2 bases, with 12 bases between the two germline ends. This CDR3 is CASSQPGTLNYGYTF. The CDR3 nucleotides are TGCGCCAGCAGCCAACCAGGGACTCTAAACTATGGCTACACCTTC.

This chain links TRBV5-1 with TRBJ1-2; the match to TRBD1 covers 7 bases. Trimming took 0 bases from V and 5 from J; bases not matched to a gene: 4. Germline lookup yields CDR1 SGHRS and CDR2 YFSETQ. CDR3 length equals 14 residues. CDR3 DNA: TGCGCCAGCAGCTTGGACCCAGGGGGATATGGCTACACCTTC. This codes for CASSLDPGGYGYTF.

The rearrangement joins TRBV2 to TRBJ1-4, with D tentatively TRBD1 (5 bases). The CDR3 covers 13 residues. V was trimmed by 11 bases and J by 3 bases, leaving 13 bases between them. In germline, CDR1 is SNHLY, CDR2 FYNNEI. The CDR3 region is CAGRQFANEKLFF. CDR3 nucleotide sequence: TGTGCCGGTAGACAGTTTGCTAATGAAAAACTGTTTTTT.

The rearrangement links TRBV5-4 to TRBJ2-7; 9 nucleotides line up with TRBD2. The CDR3 sequence is 15 residues long. Germline CDR1 and CDR2: SGHNT and YYREEE (reference sequence). The V segment lost 4 bases and the J segment 4 bases; nucleotides outside the gene matches: 9. DNA of the CDR3: TGTGCCAGCAGCCCCAGACCTAGCGGGACATACGAGCAGTACTTC. Encoded protein: CASSPRPSGTYEQYF.

The table lists this clone with a count of one. DNA of the CDR3: TGTGCCAGCAGCCTAGCCCCCTTAATATCCTACGAGCAGTACTTC. Its protein product is CASSLAPLISYEQYF. The chain carries TRBV3-1 (or the pseudogene TRBV3-2) and TRBJ2-7; D is uncertain. The V end was cut by 4 bases, the J end by 1 base, with 14 bases between. This CDR3 has 15 amino acids. CDR1 and CDR2 from the germline V gene are LGHDT and YNNKEL (reference sequence).

The J gene is TRBJ2-2, the V gene TRBV4-2; the match to TRBD2 covers 7 bases. CDR1 is LGHNA, CDR2 YNFKEQ, per germline. The CDR3 has 17 residues. J was trimmed by 0 bases and V by 4 bases; bases with no gene match: 8. CDR3 loop: CASSLPGGFANTGELFF. Written as DNA, the CDR3 is TGTGCCAGCAGCCTCCCGGGAGGATTCGCGAACACCGGGGAGCTGTTTTTT.

This chain links TRBV30 with TRBJ1-3; no firm D call. Trimming took 3 bases from V and 7 from J, leaving 19 bases between them. Germline CDR1 is GTSNPN and CDR2 is SVGIG (reference sequence). The CDR3 runs to 15 residues. In DNA, the CDR3 is TGTGCCTGGAGCTATAGACCGATCCGAGGGAACACCATATATTTT. Translated: CAWSYRPIRGNTIYF.

The CDR3 sequence: CASSRLRNEQFF. The CDR3 DNA follows: TGTGCCAGCAGCCGACTAAGGAATGAGCAGTTCTTC. The V and J genes are TRBV28 and TRBJ2-1; D may be TRBD2 (5 bases). Trimming took 6 bases from V and 7 from J, leaving 10 bases between them. The CDR3 has 12 residues. Germline lookup yields CDR1 MDHEN and CDR2 SYDVKM.